This TCR beta chain comes out of a study of T cells in Graves' hyperthyroidism and ophthalmopathy. From RNA transcripts, TCR beta CDR3 regions were amplified. The TCR CDR3 first-round RT-PCR relied on the HTBI primer set. TCRdb reprocessed the multiplex PCR reads via MiXCR and lists one record per CDR3 protein. In the table there are 490,000 or so distinct CDR3 sequences, roughly 22% of which are singletons. The CDR3 sequence is 12 residues long. With V trimmed by 8 bases and J by 5 bases, 2 bases remained unmatched. The TCR sequence derives from an older woman with Graves' ophthalmopathy. This rearrangement joins TRBV12-3 or TRBV12-4 to TRBJ1-3, with TRBD1 matching 8 bases. The specimen sequenced was blood. The CDR3 loop reads CASRTGRNTIYF. CDR3 coding DNA: TGTGCCAGCCGGACAGGGCGAAACACCATATATTTT.